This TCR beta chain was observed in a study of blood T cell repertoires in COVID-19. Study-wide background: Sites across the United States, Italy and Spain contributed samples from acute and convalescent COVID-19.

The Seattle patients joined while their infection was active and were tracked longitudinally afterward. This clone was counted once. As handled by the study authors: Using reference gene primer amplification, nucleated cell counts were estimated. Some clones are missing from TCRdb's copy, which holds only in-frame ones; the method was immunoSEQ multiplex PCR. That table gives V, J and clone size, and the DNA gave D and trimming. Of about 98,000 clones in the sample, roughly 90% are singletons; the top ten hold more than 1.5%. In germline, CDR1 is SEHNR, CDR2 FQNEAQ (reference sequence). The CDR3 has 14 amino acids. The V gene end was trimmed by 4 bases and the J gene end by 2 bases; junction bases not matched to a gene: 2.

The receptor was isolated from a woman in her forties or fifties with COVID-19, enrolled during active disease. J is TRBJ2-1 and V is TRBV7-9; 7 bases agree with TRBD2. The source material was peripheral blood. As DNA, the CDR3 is TGTGCCAGCAGCTCTAGCGGCACCTACAATGAGCAGTTCTTC. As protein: CASSSSGTYNEQFF. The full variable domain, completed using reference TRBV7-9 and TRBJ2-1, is DTGVSQNPRHKITKRGQNVTFRCDPISEHNRLYWYRQTLGQGPEFLTYFQNEAQLEKSRLLSDRFSAERPKGSFSTLEIQRTEQGDSAMYLCASSSSGTYNEQFFGPGTRLTVL.